These 23 T cell receptor beta chains came from one sample sequenced in a study of shared clonotypes between healthy human individuals (dated by TCRdb to 2020 to 2021). Receptors were amplified or captured by the immunoSEQ multiplex PCR assay. The clones in this table, taken by TCRdb from immuneACCESS, are in-frame only. Not every clone is retained; where verified, under half of the shortfall comes from an unresolved V gene, and the cause of the rest is unknown. Here the sample has hundreds of thousands of clones; less than 75% occur a single time. The biggest ten clones account for about 9.4% of the sample. The source material was memory CD4+ T cells sorted from blood. Explained via the paper, the cell subset or site label denotes: CD45RA-negative fraction. The origin of the receptors is a man aged 25 to 40 in good health.

The J gene is TRBJ2-7, the V gene TRBV18, with 15 bases matching TRBD2. The germline gives CDR1 KGHSH, CDR2 LQKENI. Trimming cost V 3 bases and J 0 bases; bases outside gene matches: 3. The CDR3 sequence is 17 residues long. CDR3 sequence reads: CASSPRGLAGGSYEQYF. In nucleotides, the CDR3 is TGTGCCAGCTCACCTAGGGGACTAGCGGGAGGCTCCTACGAGCAGTACTTC.

This chain links TRBV2 with TRBJ1-1; D is uncertain. The CDR3 length is 11 residues. Germline values: CDR1 SNHLY, CDR2 FYNNEI. V gave up 8 bases and J gave up 3 bases, with 7 bases separating them. The CDR3 DNA reads TGTGCCAGCGGACGATACACTGAAGCTTTCTTT. Its protein is CASGRYTEAFF.

This clone occurred once. This chain joins TRBV6-1 and TRBJ1-3; tentative D call: TRBD1 (5 bases). Between the trimmed V and J ends, which lost 2 bases and 8 bases, there was a span of 10 bases. The CDR3 is made up of 13 amino acids. CDR1 is MNHNS and CDR2 is SASEGT in the germline V gene. CDR3 loop: CASSESRAYTIYF. The CDR3 DNA is TGTGCCAGCAGTGAATCCAGGGCCTACACCATATATTTT.

The chain recombines TRBV5-1 with TRBJ2-3; D perhaps matches TRBD2 (6 bases). The length of the CDR3 is 15 residues. Trimming pared 3 bases from V and 2 bases from J, leaving 13 bases between. Germline CDR1 reads SGHRS; CDR2 reads YFSETQ. The CDR3 here is CASSYSGGNTDTQYF. The DNA for the CDR3 is TGCGCCAGCAGCTATAGCGGCGGAAACACAGATACGCAGTATTTT.

Of note for this clone: The junction differs from germline at one of its ends, possibly a read error. CDR3: CASSREGDRMIF. CDR3 coding DNA: TGTGCCAGCAGTCGGGAGGGGGACAGGATGATATTT. The genes are TRBV2 and TRBJ1-5; 8 bases are a match to TRBD1. Per germline, CDR1 SNHLY and CDR2 FYNNEI. CDR3 size: 12 residues. Using reference TRBV2 and TRBJ1-5 for the parts outside the CDR3, the full variable domain is EPEVTQTPSHQVTQMGQEVILRCVPISNHLYFYWYRQILGQKVEFLVSFYNNEISEKSEIFDDQFSVERPDGSNFTLKIRSTKLEDSAMYFCASSREGDRMIFGDGTRLSIL.

This chain joins TRBV19 and TRBJ2-4, with D tentatively TRBD2 (5 bases). Germline-derived CDR1 and CDR2 are LNHDA and SQIVND (reference sequence). CDR3 length: 19 amino acids. V lost 2 bases to trimming and J lost 7 bases, with 27 bases between them. CDR3 in DNA: TGTGCCAGTAGTATAAGCGGTGTGGGGTCAGGACCTGGTTTGAACATTCAGTACTTC. Residues: CASSISGVGSGPGLNIQYF.

The chain employs TRBV19 and TRBJ1-5, with 7 positions matching TRBD1. The CDR3 is 14 residues long. V was pared by 7 bases and J by 4 bases, with 7 bases of the junction left unmatched. Per germline, CDR1 LNHDA and CDR2 SQIVND (reference sequence). The CDR3 protein is CASTLTGHNQPQHF. Here the CDR3 DNA reads TGTGCCAGTACCTTGACAGGGCATAATCAGCCCCAGCATTTT.

The rearrangement uses TRBV27 and TRBJ1-4; the match to TRBD1 covers 7 bases. Germline assignment: CDR1 MNHEY and CDR2 SMNVEV (reference sequence). With V trimmed by 5 bases and J by 6 bases, 9 bases remained unmatched. The CDR3 is 15 residues long. CDR3 nucleotide sequence: TGTGCCAGCAGTCCCAAGACAGGGATGGATGAAAAACTGTTTTTT. Protein: CASSPKTGMDEKLFF.

This clone was seen just once. The chain couples TRBV19 to TRBJ2-3; TRBD2 might be the D (6 bases). Trimming cost V 6 bases and J 0 bases, with 13 bases left between them. Germline values: CDR1 LNHDA, CDR2 SQIVND (reference sequence). The CDR3 loop spans 15 amino acids. The CDR3 region is CASRLRDSSTDTQYF. For the CDR3, the DNA is TGTGCCAGTAGATTACGGGACTCGAGCACAGATACGCAGTATTTT.

The chain is built from TRBV5-1 and TRBJ2-3; D is undetermined. V gave up 0 bases and J gave up 2 bases, with 7 bases separating them. CDR1 is SGHRS, CDR2 YFSETQ, per germline. There are 14 residues in the CDR3. The CDR3 sequence is CASSLEQFTDTQYF. The DNA of the CDR3 is TGCGCCAGCAGCTTGGAACAGTTCACAGATACGCAGTATTTT.

The rearrangement joins TRBV7-2 to TRBJ2-1; 11 bases are a match to TRBD2. The CDR3 contains 17 residues. Germline V gene sequence: CDR1 SGHTA, CDR2 FQGNSA. V shed 2 bases and J 2 bases; nucleotides not matched to a gene: 5. CDR3 in amino acids: CASSLTSGSIPYNEQFF. CDR3 DNA sequence: TGTGCCAGCAGCTTAACTAGCGGGAGTATCCCCTACAATGAGCAGTTCTTC.

The chain carries TRBV2 and TRBJ2-3, with 8 bases identical to TRBD1. The J segment lost 4 bases and the V segment lost 8 bases, leaving 5 bases of the junction unmatched. This CDR3 contains 13 residues. Germline V gene data show CDR1 as SNHLY and CDR2 as FYNNEI. The CDR3 nucleotides are TGTGCCAGCGGCGGACAGGGTCCAGATACGCAGTATTTT. Translation: CASGGQGPDTQYF.

This clone turned up a few times. Other DNA sequences in the sample encode the same CDR3. The chain joins TRBV18 to TRBJ2-1; 8 bases are a match to TRBD2. Germline V CDR1 and CDR2: KGHSH, LQKENI. The CDR3 loop spans 16 amino acids. V shed 3 bases, J shed 4 bases, and the junction held 8 bases outside the gene matches. CDR3: CASSPRAGEPYNEQFF. In DNA, the CDR3 is TGTGCCAGCTCACCTAGAGCGGGAGAGCCATACAATGAGCAGTTCTTC.

The chain has TRBV4-2 and TRBJ2-3; weak D call: TRBD2 (5 bases). V was cut by 0 bases and J by 0 bases, with 13 bases left in between. This CDR3 has 17 residues. Germline loops: CDR1 LGHNA, CDR2 YNFKEQ. CDR3: CASSQDYSGPSTDTQYF. The CDR3 DNA is TGTGCCAGCAGCCAAGACTACAGCGGTCCTAGCACAGATACGCAGTATTTT.

This chain joins TRBV7-2 and TRBJ2-1; no clear D. The germline V and J ends were trimmed by 5 bases and 4 bases, with 3 bases remaining between them. The CDR3 length is 11 residues. Per germline, CDR1 SGHTA and CDR2 FQGNSA. This CDR3 is CASSRYNEQFF. CDR3 nucleotide sequence: TGTGCCAGCAGCCGTTACAATGAGCAGTTCTTC.

V and J are TRBV4-1 and TRBJ2-7; TRBD1 is a possible D gene (6 bases). Trimming removed 3 bases from V and 9 bases from J, with 15 bases in between. This CDR3 spans 13 amino acids. Germline loops: CDR1 MGHRA, CDR2 YSYEKL. The CDR3, as DNA: TGCGCCAGCAGCCAGCAAGATACAGGGTTGCAGTACTTC. This codes for CASSQQDTGLQYF.

V gene TRBV5-1 combines with J gene TRBJ2-7; 10 bases line up with TRBD2. The V gene end was trimmed by 0 bases and the J gene end by 0 bases; junction bases not matched to a gene: 6. The germline V gene has CDR1 SGHRS and CDR2 YFSETQ. This CDR3 spans 17 amino acids. For the CDR3, the DNA is TGCGCCAGCAGCTTGGATTATAGCGGGGGGAGCTCCTACGAGCAGTACTTC. It encodes CASSLDYSGGSSYEQYF.

This clone occurred a few times. The chain is built from TRBV18 and TRBJ2-1; 8 nucleotides line up with TRBD1. CDR3 length: 14 residues. V was pared by 7 bases and J by 9 bases, with 11 bases of the junction left unmatched. Looked up from germline, CDR1 is KGHSH and CDR2 is LQKENI. The CDR3: CASLPGQEGGEQFF. The CDR3 region has the DNA TGTGCCAGCTTACCGGGACAGGAAGGTGGTGAGCAGTTCTTC.

The chain links TRBV10-1 to TRBJ2-3; D is perhaps TRBD2 (5 bases). CDR1 WNHNN and CDR2 SYGVQD come from the germline V gene (reference sequence). V shed 0 bases and J shed 4 bases, with 11 bases lying between them. The length of the CDR3 is 15 residues. CDR3 protein: CASSESGVASDTQYF. DNA for the CDR3: TGCGCCAGCAGTGAGTCGGGAGTAGCTTCAGATACGCAGTATTTT.

The chain joins TRBV20-1 to TRBJ1-1; no definite D call. This CDR3 comprises 11 residues. The V end was cut by 2 bases, the J end by 3 bases, with 4 bases between. Germline V gene sequence: CDR1 DFQATT, CDR2 SNEGSKA (reference sequence). The CDR3 region has the DNA TGCAGTGCTAGAAGTGACACTGAAGCTTTCTTT. This translates into CSARSDTEAFF.

The rearrangement links TRBV6-1 to TRBJ1-5, with TRBD1 identical over 7 bases. Germline V lookup: CDR1 MNHNS, CDR2 SASEGT. CDR3 length equals 14 residues. V lost 8 bases and J lost 4; bases outside the gene matches: 8. The CDR3 nucleotides read TGTGCCAGCCATGAGGGGGCCGGGAATCAGCCCCAGCATTTT. Translation: CASHEGAGNQPQHF.

This clone appeared once. This chain links TRBV15 with TRBJ2-1; D ambiguous. Looked up from germline, CDR1 is LNHNV and CDR2 is YYDKDF (reference sequence). CDR3 size: 15 residues. Trimming left V 1 base short and J 0 bases short, with 7 bases between. Written as DNA, the CDR3 is TGTGCCACCAGCAGAGTGGCCAACTCCTACAATGAGCAGTTCTTC. Its translation: CATSRVANSYNEQFF.

The V call is TRBV11-2, the J call TRBJ2-1, with D possibly TRBD2 on 6 matching bases. Germline CDR1 SGHAT, CDR2 FQNNGV. Trimming shortened V by 6 bases and J by 3 bases, and 15 bases separated the two germline ends. The CDR3 totals 15 residues. The CDR3 nucleotides are TGTGCCAGCAGATCGGGACTTACCGGCTACAATGAGCAGTTCTTC. It yields the protein CASRSGLTGYNEQFF.